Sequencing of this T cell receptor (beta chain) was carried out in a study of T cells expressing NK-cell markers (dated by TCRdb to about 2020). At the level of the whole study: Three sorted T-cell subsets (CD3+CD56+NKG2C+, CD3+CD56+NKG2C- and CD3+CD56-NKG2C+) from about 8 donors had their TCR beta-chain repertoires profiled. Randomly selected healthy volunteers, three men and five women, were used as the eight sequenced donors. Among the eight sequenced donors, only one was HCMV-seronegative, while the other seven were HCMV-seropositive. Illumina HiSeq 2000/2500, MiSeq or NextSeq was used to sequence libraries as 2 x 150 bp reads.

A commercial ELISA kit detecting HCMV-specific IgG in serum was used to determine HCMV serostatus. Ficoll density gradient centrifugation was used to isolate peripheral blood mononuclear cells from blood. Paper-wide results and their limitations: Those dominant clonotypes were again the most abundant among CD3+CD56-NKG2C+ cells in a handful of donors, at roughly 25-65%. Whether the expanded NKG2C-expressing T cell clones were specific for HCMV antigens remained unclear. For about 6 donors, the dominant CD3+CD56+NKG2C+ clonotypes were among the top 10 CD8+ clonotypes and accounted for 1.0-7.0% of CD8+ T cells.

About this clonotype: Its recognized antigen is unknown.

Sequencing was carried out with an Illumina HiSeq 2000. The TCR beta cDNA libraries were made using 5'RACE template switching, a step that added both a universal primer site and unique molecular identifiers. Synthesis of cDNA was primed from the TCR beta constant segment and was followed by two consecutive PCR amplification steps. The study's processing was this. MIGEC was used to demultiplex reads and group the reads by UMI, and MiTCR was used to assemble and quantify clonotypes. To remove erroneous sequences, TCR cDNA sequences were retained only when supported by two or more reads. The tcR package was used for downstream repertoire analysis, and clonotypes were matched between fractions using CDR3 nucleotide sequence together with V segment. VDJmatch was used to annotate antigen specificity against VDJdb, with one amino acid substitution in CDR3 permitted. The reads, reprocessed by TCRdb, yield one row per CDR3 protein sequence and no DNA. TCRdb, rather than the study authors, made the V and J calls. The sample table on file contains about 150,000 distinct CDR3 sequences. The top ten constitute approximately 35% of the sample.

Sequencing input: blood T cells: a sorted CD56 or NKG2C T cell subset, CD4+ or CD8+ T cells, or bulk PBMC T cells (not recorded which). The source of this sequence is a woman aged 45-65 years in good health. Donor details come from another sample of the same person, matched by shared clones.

The CDR3 amino acid sequence is: CASSEGWSTAQVF. The V gene is TRBV3-1 and the J gene is TRBJ2-1. The germline V gene (reference sequence) gives CDR1 as LGHDT and CDR2 as YNNKEL. Including cysteine and phenylalanine, the CDR3 has 13 amino acids. No DNA sequence is on record.